The 16 T cell receptor beta chains in this list originate from one sample, sequenced in a study of monozygotic twins with inflammatory bowel disease (dated by TCRdb to between 2019 and 2020). The library was prepared using 5' RACE. The sample was run on an Illumina HiSeq 2500. TCRdb reprocessed the reads; each CDR3 protein sequence makes one entry, and DNA is unavailable. The sample table on file contains approximately 330,000 distinct CDR3 sequences. Approximately 2% of the sample is taken by the ten largest. The sample was blood. These receptors all stem from a human donor with ulcerative colitis or Crohn's disease, or a healthy co-twin of an affected twin (not recorded which).

The rearrangement links TRBV7-2 to TRBJ2-4; with no DNA, the TCRdb D assignment of TRBD1 cannot be verified. Looked up from germline, CDR1 is SGHTA and CDR2 is FQGNSA. The CDR3 contains 17 residues. The CDR3 is CASSLVLGARAKNIQYF. Based on the CDR3 plus reference TRBV7-2 and TRBJ2-4, the full variable domain is GAGVSQSPSNKVTEKGKDVELRCDPISGHTALYWYRQSLGQGLEFLIYFQGNSAPDKSGLPSDRFSAERTGGSVSTLTIQRTQQEDSAVYLCASSLVLGARAKNIQYFGAGTRLSVL.

Here the CDR3 reads CSGQPGLVADTQYF. The chain is built from TRBV29-1 and TRBJ2-3; there is no DNA to check the TCRdb D call of TRBD1. Germline V gives CDR1 SQVTM, CDR2 ANQGSEA. The CDR3 has 14 amino acids.

The rearrangement links TRBV7-2 to TRBJ2-3. The germline V gene has CDR1 SGHTA and CDR2 FQGNSA. This CDR3 comprises 15 residues. CDR3 amino acids: CASSLVGTSTDTQYF.

The rearrangement joins TRBV13 to TRBJ2-6; TCRdb selects TRBD1, and the lack of DNA leaves this call unchecked. From germline, CDR1 is PRHDT and CDR2 FYEKMQ (reference sequence). CDR3 size: 13 residues. CDR3: CASSPRGTNVLTF.

The V and J genes are TRBV6-2 or TRBV6-3 and TRBJ1-5; TCRdb outputs TRBD1, but without DNA this stays unchecked. This CDR3 has 15 amino acids. The germline V gene encodes CDR1 MNHEY and CDR2 SVGEGT. CDR3 protein: CASSELTGGWQPQHF.

This chain links TRBV25-1 with TRBJ1-2; the D gene TCRdb calls, TRBD1, cannot be checked with no DNA. Germline CDR1 and CDR2: MGHDK and SYGVNS. The CDR3 spans 14 residues. The CDR3 loop reads CASSFGRGGYGYTF.

The CDR3 loop reads CASTRTAGFSYNEQFF. The chain is built from TRBV2 and TRBJ2-1; TCRdb selects TRBD2, and the lack of DNA leaves this call unchecked. The CDR3 spans 16 residues. Germline V lookup: CDR1 SNHLY, CDR2 FYNNEI.

This chain links TRBV10-3 with TRBJ1-1; TCRdb designates TRBD1, a call that cannot be tested without DNA. There are 16 residues in the CDR3. Germline V lookup: CDR1 ENHRY, CDR2 SYGVKD. CDR3 sequence reads: CAISEARGGLGTEAFF.

The V and J genes are TRBV20-1 and TRBJ2-7; checking the TCRdb D call of TRBD2 is not possible without DNA. In germline, CDR1 is DFQATT, CDR2 SNEGSKA (reference sequence). The CDR3 sequence is 13 residues long. CDR3 region: CSVAGGPSYEQYF.

The V gene is TRBV20-1, the J gene TRBJ2-3; TCRdb designates TRBD1, a call that cannot be tested without DNA. Germline V CDR1 and CDR2: DFQATT, SNEGSKA (reference sequence). The CDR3 covers 14 residues. The CDR3 protein is CSARDGGGPETQYF.

The rearrangement links TRBV29-1 to TRBJ2-7; TCRdb lists TRBD2, though no DNA is available to test this call. The CDR3 runs to 18 residues. Germline assignment: CDR1 SQVTM and CDR2 ANQGSEA. The CDR3 sequence: CSVEDMVKGGRPKSRQYF.

This sequence joins TRBV10-3 and TRBJ1-6; TCRdb's D gene call, TRBD1, goes unchecked for lack of DNA. The germline V gene encodes CDR1 ENHRY and CDR2 SYGVKD. This CDR3 region has 16 residues. The CDR3 is CAISTSPGQGDSPLHF.

The V gene is TRBV5-1, the J gene TRBJ1-1. The CDR3 loop spans 15 amino acids. CDR1 is SGHRS and CDR2 is YFSETQ in the germline V gene. This CDR3 reads CASSLDTEPNTEAFF.

The V gene is TRBV5-1, the J gene TRBJ1-2; TCRdb returns TRBD1, unconfirmable since there is no DNA. There are 16 residues in the CDR3. Per germline, CDR1 SGHRS and CDR2 YFSETQ. CDR3 sequence: CASSSYDRGELYGYTF.

The chain has TRBV28 and TRBJ1-5; TCRdb lists TRBD1, though no DNA is available to test this call. The CDR3 is 12 amino acids. Germline V lookup: CDR1 MDHEN, CDR2 SYDVKM. The CDR3 protein is CAEGTDDQPQHF.

CDR3 protein: CASSVDYASNSPLHF. The gene calls are TRBV9 and TRBJ1-6. The CDR3 consists of 15 residues. CDR1 is SGDLS, CDR2 YYNGEE, per germline.